This TCR beta chain emerged from a study of blood T cell repertoires in COVID-19. Overall study context: Samples taken during acute and convalescent COVID-19 were collected in the United States, Italy and Spain. Sources were T cells, B-cell-depleted T cells, or PBMCs; the material itself was cDNA or gDNA.

This clone appeared a few times. The assay was immunoSEQ multiplex PCR, and TCRdb's table has in-frame clones only and misses some. The sample contains 300,000 to 350,000 clones, 90% of which appear only once. Participants were aged about 18 to 100 years, lived in under 30 US areas, and enrolled virtually. The sequenced sample consisted of PBMCs or T cells enriched from blood (not recorded which). The TCR comes from a woman aged 18-29 years with acute COVID-19.

This CDR3 reads CATSVAGEVQPQHF. For the CDR3, the DNA is TGTGCCACCAGTGTTGCAGGGGAAGTTCAGCCCCAGCATTTT. This chain connects TRBV24-1 to TRBJ1-5, with D possibly being TRBD1 (6 bases). The CDR3 extends over 14 amino acids. Germline V CDR1 and CDR2: KGHDR, SFDVKD. Trimming shortened V by 5 bases and J by 6 bases, and 13 bases separated the two germline ends.